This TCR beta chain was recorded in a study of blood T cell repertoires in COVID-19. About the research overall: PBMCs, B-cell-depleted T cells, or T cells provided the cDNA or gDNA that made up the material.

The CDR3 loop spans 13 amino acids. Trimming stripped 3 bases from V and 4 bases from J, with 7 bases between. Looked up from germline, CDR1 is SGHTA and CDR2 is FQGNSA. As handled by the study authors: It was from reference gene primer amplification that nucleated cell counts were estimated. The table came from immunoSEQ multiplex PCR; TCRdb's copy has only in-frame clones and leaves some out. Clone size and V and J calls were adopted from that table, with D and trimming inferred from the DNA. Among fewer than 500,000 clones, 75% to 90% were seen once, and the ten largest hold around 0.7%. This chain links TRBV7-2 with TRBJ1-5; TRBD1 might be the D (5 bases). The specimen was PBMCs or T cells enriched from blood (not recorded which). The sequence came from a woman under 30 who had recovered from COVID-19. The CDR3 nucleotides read TGTGCCAGCAGCTTCGGGGGAAATCAGCCCCAGCATTTT. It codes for CASSFGGNQPQHF.